This entry lists 23 T cell receptor beta chains sequenced from one sample in a study of T cell responses to AZD1222 COVID-19 vaccine. TCRdb keeps only in-frame clones here, not all; method: immunoSEQ multiplex PCR. The sample lists roughly 8,000 clones; roughly 88% were seen once. The material sequenced was peripheral blood, taken 28 days after the second AZD1222 dose. These receptors came from an adult who received the AZD1222 COVID-19 vaccine.

This chain connects TRBV24-1 to TRBJ1-2; the match to TRBD1 covers 8 bases. The CDR3 totals 16 residues. Germline assignment: CDR1 KGHDR and CDR2 SFDVKD. The trim removed 3 bases at V and 4 bases at J, leaving 9 bases unmatched. In nucleotides, the CDR3 is TGTGCCACCAGTGATCCCGGGACAGGAACCGTCTATGGCTACACCTTC. It is translated as CATSDPGTGTVYGYTF.

The chain carries TRBV28 and TRBJ2-7; a weak D match, TRBD1 (6 bases). With 6 bases removed from V and 5 bases from J, the gap between germline ends came to 17 bases. The germline V gene has CDR1 MDHEN and CDR2 SYDVKM. The CDR3 spans 14 residues. The CDR3 nucleotides are TGTGCCAGCAGCCCCCGGCACAGGGTCAACGAGCAGTACTTC. Encoded protein: CASSPRHRVNEQYF. The complete variable domain, with remaining parts taken from reference TRBV28 and TRBJ2-7, reads DVKVTQSSRYLVKRTGEKVFLECVQDMDHENMFWYRQDPGLGLRLIYFSYDVKMKEKGDIPEGYSVSREKKERFSLILESASTNQTSMYLCASSPRHRVNEQYFGPGTRLTVT.

The V call is TRBV5-1, the J call TRBJ1-2, with 7 bases aligning to TRBD1. This CDR3 region has 16 residues. Unmatched junction bases numbered 6, after V lost 0 bases and J lost 1 base. Germline V CDR1 and CDR2: SGHRS, YFSETQ. CDR3 nucleotide sequence: TGCGCCAGCAGCTTGGTTGAAGGGGGCTATAACTATGGCTACACCTTC. Protein sequence: CASSLVEGGYNYGYTF. Full variable domain (rest looked up from reference TRBV5-1 and TRBJ1-2): KAGVTQTPRYLIKTRGQQVTLSCSPISGHRSVSWYQQTPGQGLQFLFEYFSETQRNKGNFPGRFSGRQFSNSRSEMNVSTLELGDSALYLCASSLVEGGYNYGYTFGSGTRLTVV.

This chain uses TRBV28 with TRBJ2-7; 14 bases map to TRBD2. The trim removed 5 bases at V and 5 bases at J, leaving 2 bases unmatched. The germline gives CDR1 MDHEN, CDR2 SYDVKM. This CDR3 comprises 14 residues. CDR3 region: CASSRTSGRNEQYF. The CDR3 region has the DNA TGTGCCAGCAGTCGGACTAGCGGGAGGAACGAGCAGTACTTC.

The chain couples TRBV7-2 to TRBJ1-4, with D possibly TRBD1 on 5 matching bases. Per germline, CDR1 SGHTA and CDR2 FQGNSA. V was clipped by 5 bases and J by 6 bases, with 16 bases between them. This CDR3 has 15 residues. CDR3 in DNA: TGTGCCAGCAGCCAGAAGGGCCAGGGCCATGAAAAACTGTTTTTT. Translated, it gives CASSQKGQGHEKLFF. The full variable domain, its missing parts supplied by reference TRBV7-2 and TRBJ1-4, is GAGVSQSPSNKVTEKGKDVELRCDPISGHTALYWYRQSLGQGLEFLIYFQGNSAPDKSGLPSDRFSAERTGGSVSTLTIQRTQQEDSAVYLCASSQKGQGHEKLFFGSGTQLSVL.

The chain has TRBV2 and TRBJ2-2; D possibly corresponds to TRBD2 (5 bases). Germline values: CDR1 SNHLY, CDR2 FYNNEI. The V gene lost 7 bases and the J gene lost 0 bases, with 9 bases spanning the gap. The CDR3 length is 14 residues. The CDR3 coding sequence is TGTGCCAGCATTCAAGCGGCGAACACCGGGGAGCTGTTTTTT. The encoded protein is CASIQAANTGELFF.

This clone appeared a few times. The chain uses TRBV6-5 and TRBJ2-3; D is possibly TRBD1 or TRBD2 (5 bases each). Germline-derived CDR1 and CDR2 are MNHEY and SVGAGI. This CDR3 has 14 amino acids. V shed 2 bases and J shed 0 bases, with 6 bases lying between them. CDR3 nucleotides: TGTGCCAGCAGTTACGGGGGAAGCACAGATACGCAGTATTTT. Its protein is CASSYGGSTDTQYF.

The chain employs TRBV3-1 (or the pseudogene TRBV3-2) and TRBJ2-7, with 10 bases that match TRBD2. The CDR3 totals 17 residues. The germline V gene has CDR1 LGHDT and CDR2 YNNKEL (reference sequence). J gave up 3 bases and V 0 bases, and 8 bases lay outside the gene matches. The CDR3 protein is CASSQDLLAGANYEQYF. The CDR3 nucleotides are TGTGCCAGCAGCCAAGATCTCCTAGCGGGGGCTAACTACGAGCAGTACTTC.

This chain uses TRBV6-5 with TRBJ2-3; D might be TRBD1 or TRBD2, each matching 5 bases. V was shortened by 7 bases and J by 0 bases, with 11 bases between the two germline ends. From germline, CDR1 is MNHEY and CDR2 SVGAGI. CDR3 length: 14 amino acids. DNA for the CDR3: TGTGCCAGCAAGGGGAGCGTGAGCACAGATACGCAGTATTTT. Amino acids: CASKGSVSTDTQYF.

The CDR3 here is CASSSLAGQTYYEQYF. CDR3 in DNA: TGCGCCAGCAGCTCCCTAGCGGGACAGACGTACTACGAGCAGTACTTC. This chain connects TRBV5-1 to TRBJ2-7; TRBD2 matches at 9 bases. Germline V gene sequence: CDR1 SGHRS, CDR2 YFSETQ. The CDR3 is 16 amino acids. With V trimmed by 3 bases and J by 3 bases, 10 bases remained unmatched.

This rearrangement joins TRBV7-9 to TRBJ2-7; TRBD2 agrees at 7 bases. This CDR3 spans 16 amino acids. J was trimmed by 2 bases and V by 3 bases; bases with no gene match: 10. The germline V gene encodes CDR1 SEHNR and CDR2 FQNEAQ (reference sequence). CDR3 loop: CASSFAGGRATYEQYF. The CDR3 DNA is TGTGCCAGCAGCTTTGCTGGCGGGAGAGCTACCTACGAGCAGTACTTC.

This sequence joins TRBV7-2 and TRBJ1-2; D uncertain. The V and J ends lost 1 base and 7 bases respectively, with 10 bases between them. The CDR3 is 13 residues long. Per the germline V gene, CDR1 is SGHTA and CDR2 is FQGNSA. DNA of the CDR3: TGTGCCAGCAGCTTAGGGTTCGGACGTGGCTACACCTTC. Residues: CASSLGFGRGYTF.

The V call is TRBV6-1, the J call TRBJ2-7; D unclear. The CDR3 is 14 amino acids. In germline, CDR1 is MNHNS, CDR2 SASEGT. The V gene lost 2 bases and the J gene lost 2 bases, with 10 bases spanning the gap. CDR3 sequence (DNA): TGTGCCAGCAGTGAAAGGACGCCTACCTACGAGCAGTACTTC. Residues: CASSERTPTYEQYF.

The V call is TRBV15, the J call TRBJ1-1, with D hard to call. The CDR3 is 15 residues long. Trimming took 1 base from V and 2 from J, leaving 11 bases between them. Germline lookup yields CDR1 LNHNV and CDR2 YYDKDF (reference sequence). The CDR3 sequence is CATSRGVAVNTEAFF. CDR3 DNA: TGTGCCACCAGCAGAGGTGTCGCAGTCAACACTGAAGCTTTCTTT.

As for this clone: This sample includes further DNA sequences coding for the same CDR3. The J gene is TRBJ2-5, the V gene TRBV18; D is undetermined. CDR3 size: 12 residues. Germline-derived CDR1 and CDR2 are KGHSH and LQKENI. V gave up 3 bases and J gave up 4 bases, with 6 bases separating them. This CDR3 reads CASSPELETQYF. The DNA for the CDR3 is TGTGCCAGCTCACCGGAACTAGAGACCCAGTACTTC.

This rearrangement joins TRBV18 to TRBJ1-1; D gene uncertain. The CDR3 sequence is 13 residues long. The germline V gene has CDR1 KGHSH and CDR2 LQKENI. V was trimmed by 3 bases and J by 0 bases, leaving 5 bases between them. Here the CDR3 reads CASSPSMNTEAFF. The CDR3, as DNA: TGTGCCAGCTCACCGTCTATGAACACTGAAGCTTTCTTT.

This sequence joins TRBV10-3 and TRBJ2-7; no reliable D call. Trimming pared 9 bases from V and 2 bases from J, leaving 11 bases between. The CDR3 sequence is 12 residues long. Germline CDR1 is ENHRY and CDR2 is SYGVKD. The CDR3 nucleotides are TGTGCCATGGGCCCAGCTGCCTACGAGCAGTACTTC. Its protein is CAMGPAAYEQYF.

The rearrangement uses TRBV21-1 and TRBJ1-1. TRBV21-1 is shown as a pseudogene. The CDR3 is 12 amino acids. CDR3 amino acids: CAGRQMNTEAFF. CDR3 bases: TGTGCCGGTAGGCAGATGAACACTGAAGCTTTCTTT.

The gene calls are TRBV6-2 or TRBV6-3 and TRBJ2-5; weak D call: TRBD1 (5 bases). V dropped 4 bases and J dropped 5 bases, with 23 bases sitting between them. Germline CDR1 reads MNHEY; CDR2 reads SVGEGT. The CDR3 is 17 residues long. The CDR3 sequence: CASSLAGATSAGETQYF. CDR3 in DNA: TGTGCCAGCAGTTTAGCTGGGGCCACTTCAGCCGGGGAGACCCAGTACTTC.

This clone was seen only a few times. This chain connects TRBV14 to TRBJ1-1; no clear D. Trimming left V 1 base short and J 6 bases short, with 9 bases between. Per the germline V gene, CDR1 is SGHDN and CDR2 is FVKESK. The CDR3 sequence is 13 residues long. The CDR3 DNA reads as TGTGCCAGCAGCCAAGGCAGCGGGGCTGAAGCTTTCTTT. Its translation is CASSQGSGAEAFF.

This clone was counted a few times. The chain is built from TRBV5-6 and TRBJ1-2; no definite D call. CDR3 length equals 13 residues. Germline V lookup: CDR1 SGHDT, CDR2 YYEEEE. Trimming pared 0 bases from V and 6 bases from J, leaving 9 bases between. For the CDR3, the DNA is TGTGCCAGCAGCTTGGAGTCCCTGGATGGCTACACCTTC. Its protein product is CASSLESLDGYTF.

This clone was picked up one time. The chain recombines TRBV6-4 with TRBJ2-3; D may be TRBD2 (5 bases). The V and J ends lost 6 bases and 2 bases respectively, with 9 bases between them. This CDR3 has 13 residues. The germline V gene encodes CDR1 MRHNA and CDR2 SNTAGT. DNA for the CDR3: TGTGCCAGCAGCCCGGGGAACACAGATACGCAGTATTTT. It yields the protein CASSPGNTDTQYF.

CDR3 nucleotide sequence: TGTGCCACCAGCAGAGAGGACAGGGGGTACGAGCAGTACTTC. Translated, it gives CATSREDRGYEQYF. The chain employs TRBV15 and TRBJ2-7; the match to TRBD1 covers 10 bases. CDR1 and CDR2 (germline): LNHNV, YYDKDF (reference sequence). This CDR3 has 14 residues. With V trimmed by 0 bases and J by 4 bases, 0 bases remained unmatched.